These 3 T cell receptor beta chains came from one sample sequenced in a study of OX40 agonist ivuxolimab in advanced cancers. The data were produced by immunoSEQ multiplex PCR, yet TCRdb's version contains in-frame clones alone and is incomplete. The data show some 110,000 clones, 90% seen once. This sample comprised CD4+ or CD8+ T cells sorted from blood, obtained in a trial of the OX40 agonist ivuxolimab. These receptors were taken from an adult with an advanced solid tumor such as melanoma, head and neck, liver or kidney cancer.

CDR3 region: CASSFGEAEAFF. As DNA, the CDR3 is TGTGCCAGCAGCTTCGGGGAGGCTGAAGCTTTCTTT. This rearrangement joins TRBV7-6 to TRBJ1-1; D is uncertain. Germline-derived CDR1 and CDR2 are SGHVS and FNYEAQ. The CDR3 has 12 residues. The V and J ends lost 3 bases and 6 bases respectively, with 8 bases between them. The complete variable domain, with remaining parts taken from reference TRBV7-6 and TRBJ1-1, reads GAGVSQSPRYKVTKRGQDVALRCDPISGHVSLYWYRQALGQGPEFLTYFNYEAQQDKSGLPNDRFSAERPEGSISTLTIQRTEQRDSAMYRCASSFGEAEAFFGQGTRLTVV.

This chain connects TRBV6-5 to TRBJ1-6; no clear D. The germline V gene has CDR1 MNHEY and CDR2 SVGAGI. This CDR3 is 16 amino acids long. V was trimmed by 2 bases and J by 7 bases, leaving 15 bases between them. The CDR3 sequence: CASSYEGILRNSPLHF. CDR3 in DNA: TGTGCCAGCAGTTACGAAGGGATTCTCCGGAATTCACCCCTCCACTTT.

The rearrangement uses TRBV7-2 and TRBJ2-7; 9 bases fit TRBD1. V was pared by 3 bases and J by 6 bases, with 12 bases of the junction left unmatched. The CDR3 is 16 amino acids. Germline V gene lookup returns CDR1 SGHTA and CDR2 FQGNSA. CDR3 sequence: CASSFQLRDRASEQYF. CDR3 bases: TGTGCCAGCAGCTTCCAACTTCGGGACAGGGCCAGCGAGCAGTACTTC.